Included here is one T cell receptor (beta chain) sequence, with context. The antigen remains undetermined. The sample is drawn from a study of PD-1 blockade in classical Hodgkin lymphoma. This table comes from immunoSEQ multiplex PCR, and its TCRdb copy is limited to in-frame clones, with some not included. The data contain roughly 25,000 clones, about four fifths of them seen just once; the ten biggest clones take up about 9.9%. Trimming cost V 6 bases and J 4 bases, with 18 bases left between them. The CDR3 totals 16 residues. Germline V gives CDR1 MDHEN, CDR2 SYDVKM. There was relapse after autologous stem cell transplantation in every patient, and there was variation in brentuximab vedotin exposure. Findings and limits, study-wide: Relative to healthy donors, newly diagnosed patients reportedly had lower baseline TCR diversity, which was reported as lower still in relapsed/refractory patients.

This sequence was found in a human donor with classical Hodgkin lymphoma. The chain links TRBV28 to TRBJ2-2, with TRBD1 as a possible D gene (6 bases). Sequenced material: peripheral blood mononuclear cells (PBMCs), taken before the second cycle of nivolumab. The CDR3, as DNA: TGTGCCAGCAGCTACCCACAGGGTGCTAGCACCGGGGAGCTGTTTTTT. Translation: CASSYPQGASTGELFF.